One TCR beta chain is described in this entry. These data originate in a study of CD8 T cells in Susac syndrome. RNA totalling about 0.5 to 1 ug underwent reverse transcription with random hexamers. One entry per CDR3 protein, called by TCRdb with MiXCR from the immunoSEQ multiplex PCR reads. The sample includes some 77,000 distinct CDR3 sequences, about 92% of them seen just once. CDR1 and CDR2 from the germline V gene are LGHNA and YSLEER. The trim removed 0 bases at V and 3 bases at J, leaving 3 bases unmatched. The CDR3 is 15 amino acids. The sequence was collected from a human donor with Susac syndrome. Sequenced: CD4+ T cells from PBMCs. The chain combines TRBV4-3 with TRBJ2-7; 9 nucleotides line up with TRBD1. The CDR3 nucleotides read TGCGCCAGCAGCCAAGATGACAGGGGGAACTACGAGCAGTACTTC. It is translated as CASSQDDRGNYEQYF.